The following is a TCR beta chain sequence with its context. The clone's antigen remains unknown. No base qualities exist here, and no much larger clone lies one base off it. TCRbeta CDR3 regions were amplified from genomic DNA using the immunoSEQ Assay, a bias-controlled multiplex PCR. On the study's bioinformatics: The number of nucleated cells in each sample was estimated by amplification of reference gene primers within the assay. To quantify the absolute abundance of each unique TCRbeta CDR3 rearrangement, sequence reads were collapsed and filtered. For each sample, productive Simpson clonality was calculated by taking the square root of Simpson's diversity index across productive rearrangements. Drawn from immuneACCESS, this table holds only the in-frame rearrangements with V and J called that TCRdb kept. Clones are partly lost; checked studies trace under half to an unresolved V gene and leave the rest unexplained. From that table come the V and J calls and clone size; the DNA was used to work out D and trimming. This sample gives 200,000 to 250,000 clones in total; approximately 78% of them show up just once. Roughly 5.5% of the sample belongs to the ten largest clones.

One collaborating source in Seattle enrolled patients while the patients were actively infected and followed the patients over time throughout the course of disease. Each collaborating institution followed its own protocols to collect whole blood in K2EDTA tubes. Collaborator samples were shipped for TCRbeta analysis as frozen whole blood, isolated PBMCs, or DNA extracted from either sample type. The sample comes from a study of blood T cell repertoires in COVID-19 (dated by TCRdb to 2020 to 2021). Study-wide context: Collaborator samples came from the United States, Italy and Spain and covered acute and convalescent phases of COVID-19. The samples were drawn from the first 160 participants of the ongoing ImmuneRACE study and from 1,254 subjects provided by 6 global collaborators. The repertoires were released in a freely available public database meant as a resource for research on the immune response to SARS-CoV-2. Deeply sampled blood TCRbeta repertoires from subjects exposed to, actively infected with, or recovered from COVID-19 were included in the dataset. The prospective study material was composed of cDNA or gDNA derived from T cells, B-cell-depleted T cells, or PBMCs. Where available, HLA class I and class II types were obtained from metadata supplied by the sample provider rather than from assay-based typing. The sample metadata nearly always contained a de-identified subject ID, COVID-19 status, age in years and sex. On the study overall, not on this receptor specifically: The quantity of clinical and demographic metadata differed by source and by participant and was supplied without curation.

The sequence came from a woman in her 70s with COVID-19, enrolled during active disease. Material for sequencing was peripheral blood.

The bases read TGTGCCAGCAGCGATCCACGGGCAGGGAAAATCTACGAGCAGTACTTC. This yields the protein CASSDPRAGKIYEQYF. The V gene is TRBV7-9 and the J gene is TRBJ2-7; a weak D assignment points to TRBD1 (5 bases agree). CDR1 SEHNR and CDR2 FQNEAQ were looked up in the germline V gene (reference sequence). The CDR3 holds 16 amino acids from the cysteine to the phenylalanine. Only the CDR3 DNA is retained, 48 bases long and in frame from the first base. V is shortened by 5 bases, J by 3 bases, and the region joining them spans 20 bases.